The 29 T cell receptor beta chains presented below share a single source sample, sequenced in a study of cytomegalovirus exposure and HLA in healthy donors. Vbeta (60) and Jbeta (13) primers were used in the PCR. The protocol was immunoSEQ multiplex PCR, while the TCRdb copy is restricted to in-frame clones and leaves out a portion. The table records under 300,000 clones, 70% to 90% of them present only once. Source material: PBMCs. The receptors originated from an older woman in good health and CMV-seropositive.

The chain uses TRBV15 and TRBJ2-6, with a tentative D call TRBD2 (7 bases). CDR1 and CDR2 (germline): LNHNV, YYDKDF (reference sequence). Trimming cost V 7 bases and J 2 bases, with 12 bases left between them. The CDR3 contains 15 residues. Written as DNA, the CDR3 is TGTGCCACCACCTGGGGGGGGCCTGGGGCCAACGTCCTGACTTTC. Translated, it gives CATTWGGPGANVLTF.

The CDR3 reads CASALGGSSTDTQYF. DNA of the CDR3: TGTGCCAGCGCTCTGGGCGGGTCTAGCACAGATACGCAGTATTTT. This rearrangement joins TRBV2 to TRBJ2-3; the D gene is possibly TRBD2 (5 bases). The CDR3 runs 15 residues. Trimming stripped 8 bases from V and 0 bases from J, with 15 bases between. Germline CDR1 is SNHLY and CDR2 is FYNNEI.

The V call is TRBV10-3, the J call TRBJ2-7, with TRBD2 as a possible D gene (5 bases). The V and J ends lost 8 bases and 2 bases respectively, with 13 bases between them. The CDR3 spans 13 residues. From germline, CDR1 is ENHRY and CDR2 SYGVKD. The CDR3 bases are TGTGCCATCGCAGAGGGCCCCCCCTACGAGCAGTACTTC. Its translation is CAIAEGPPYEQYF.

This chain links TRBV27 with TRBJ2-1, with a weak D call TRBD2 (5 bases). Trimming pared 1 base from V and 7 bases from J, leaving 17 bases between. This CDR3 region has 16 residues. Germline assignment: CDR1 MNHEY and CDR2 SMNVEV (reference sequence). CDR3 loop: CASSLFVLSRRNEQFF. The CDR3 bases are TGTGCCAGCAGTTTATTTGTCCTCTCAAGGAGGAATGAGCAGTTCTTC.

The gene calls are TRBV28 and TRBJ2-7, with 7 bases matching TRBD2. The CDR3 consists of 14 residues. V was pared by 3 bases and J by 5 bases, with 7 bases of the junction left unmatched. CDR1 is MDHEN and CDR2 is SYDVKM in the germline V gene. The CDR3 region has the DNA TGTGCCAGCAGTTTGGGAGGGCCCCACCACGAGCAGTACTTC. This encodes CASSLGGPHHEQYF. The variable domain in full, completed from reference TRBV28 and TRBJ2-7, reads DVKVTQSSRYLVKRTGEKVFLECVQDMDHENMFWYRQDPGLGLRLIYFSYDVKMKEKGDIPEGYSVSREKKERFSLILESASTNQTSMYLCASSLGGPHHEQYFGPGTRLTVT.

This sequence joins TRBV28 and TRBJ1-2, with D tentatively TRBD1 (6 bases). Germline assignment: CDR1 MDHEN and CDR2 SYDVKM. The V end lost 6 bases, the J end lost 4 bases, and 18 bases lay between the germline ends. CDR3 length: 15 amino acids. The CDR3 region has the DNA TGTGCCAGCAGCGAAACGGCTATGGACAGCTATGGCTACACCTTC. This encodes CASSETAMDSYGYTF.

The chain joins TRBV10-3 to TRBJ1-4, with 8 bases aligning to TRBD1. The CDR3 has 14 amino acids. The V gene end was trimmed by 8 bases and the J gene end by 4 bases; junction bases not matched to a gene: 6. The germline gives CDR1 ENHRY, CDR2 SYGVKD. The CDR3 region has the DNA TGTGCCATCTCGTTAGGACAGGGTAATGAAAAACTGTTTTTT. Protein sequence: CAISLGQGNEKLFF.

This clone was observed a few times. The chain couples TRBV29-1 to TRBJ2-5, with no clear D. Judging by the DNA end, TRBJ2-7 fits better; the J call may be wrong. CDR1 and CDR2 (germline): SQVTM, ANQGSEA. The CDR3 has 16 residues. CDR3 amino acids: CSVEAPTPTLSYEQYF. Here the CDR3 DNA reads TGCAGCGTTGAAGCCCCGACTCCAACCCTCTCCTACGAGCAGTACTTC.

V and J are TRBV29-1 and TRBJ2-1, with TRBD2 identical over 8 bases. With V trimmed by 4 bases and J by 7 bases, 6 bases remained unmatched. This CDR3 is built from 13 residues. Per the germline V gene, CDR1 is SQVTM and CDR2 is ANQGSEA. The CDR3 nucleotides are TGCAGCGTTGTAGCGGGATTCAGGAATGAGCAGTTCTTC. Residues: CSVVAGFRNEQFF.

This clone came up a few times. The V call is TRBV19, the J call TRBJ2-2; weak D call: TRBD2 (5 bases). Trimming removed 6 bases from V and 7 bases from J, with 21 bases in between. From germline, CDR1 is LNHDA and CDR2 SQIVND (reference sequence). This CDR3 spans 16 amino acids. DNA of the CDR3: TGTGCCAGTAGGTTGGCCGACGAGGGCGTGGGCGGGGAGCTGTTTTTT. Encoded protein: CASRLADEGVGGELFF.

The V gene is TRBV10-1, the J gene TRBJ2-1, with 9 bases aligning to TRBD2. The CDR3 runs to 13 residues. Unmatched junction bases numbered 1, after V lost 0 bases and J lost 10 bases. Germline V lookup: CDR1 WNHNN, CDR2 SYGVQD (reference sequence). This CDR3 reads CASSESGTSEQFF. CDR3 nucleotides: TGCGCCAGCAGTGAGTCAGGGACTAGCGAGCAGTTCTTC.

The CDR3 nucleotides read TGTGCCAGCAGCCCGCGGCCTAGCGATTACTACAATGAGCAGTTCTTC. The encoded protein is CASSPRPSDYYNEQFF. The chain combines TRBV5-6 with TRBJ2-1; D is possibly TRBD2 (6 bases). This CDR3 contains 16 residues. The V gene's germline CDR1 is SGHDT and CDR2 YYEEEE. Trimming removed 4 bases from V and 3 bases from J, with 17 bases in between.

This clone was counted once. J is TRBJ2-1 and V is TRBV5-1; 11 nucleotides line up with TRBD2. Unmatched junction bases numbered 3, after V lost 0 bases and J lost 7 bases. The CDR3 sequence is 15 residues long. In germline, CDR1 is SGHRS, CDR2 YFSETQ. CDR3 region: CASSLVAGGPNEQFF. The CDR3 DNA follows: TGCGCCAGCAGCTTGGTAGCGGGAGGGCCGAATGAGCAGTTCTTC.

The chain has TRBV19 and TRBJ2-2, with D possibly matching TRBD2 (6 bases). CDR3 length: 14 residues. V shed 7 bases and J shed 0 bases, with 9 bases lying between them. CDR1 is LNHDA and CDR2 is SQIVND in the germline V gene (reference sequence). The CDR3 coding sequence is TGTGCCAGTAATTGGGACTCGAACACCGGGGAGCTGTTTTTT. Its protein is CASNWDSNTGELFF.

The CDR3 bases are TGTGCCAGCAGTTACGCCAGGGGAGGGTACGAGCAGTACTTC. It specifies CASSYARGGYEQYF. This chain joins TRBV6-5 and TRBJ2-7, with D tentatively TRBD2 (7 bases). V dropped 2 bases and J dropped 4 bases, with 12 bases sitting between them. CDR1 is MNHEY, CDR2 SVGAGI, per germline. The CDR3 covers 14 residues.

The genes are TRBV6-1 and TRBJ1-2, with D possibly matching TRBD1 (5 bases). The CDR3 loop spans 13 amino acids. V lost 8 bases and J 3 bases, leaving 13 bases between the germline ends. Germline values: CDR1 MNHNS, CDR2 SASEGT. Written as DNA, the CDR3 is TGTGCCAGCCGGTATGAGACAGACTATGGCTACACCTTC. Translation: CASRYETDYGYTF.

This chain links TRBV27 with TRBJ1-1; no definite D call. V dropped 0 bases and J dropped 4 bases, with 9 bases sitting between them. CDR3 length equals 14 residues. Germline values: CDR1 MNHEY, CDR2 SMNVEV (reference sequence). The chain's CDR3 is CASSLSTVFTEAFF. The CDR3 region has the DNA TGTGCCAGCAGTTTATCCACAGTGTTCACTGAAGCTTTCTTT.

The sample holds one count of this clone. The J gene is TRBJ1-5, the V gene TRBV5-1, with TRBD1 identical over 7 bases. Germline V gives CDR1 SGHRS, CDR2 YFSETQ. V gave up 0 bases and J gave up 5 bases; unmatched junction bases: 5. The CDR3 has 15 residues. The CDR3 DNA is TGCGCCAGCAGCTTGGAGGGCAGGGGGGATCAGCCCCAGCATTTT. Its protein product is CASSLEGRGDQPQHF.

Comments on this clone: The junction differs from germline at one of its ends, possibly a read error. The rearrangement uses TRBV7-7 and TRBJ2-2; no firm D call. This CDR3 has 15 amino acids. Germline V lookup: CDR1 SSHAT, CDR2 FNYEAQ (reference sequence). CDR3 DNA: TGTGCTAGCAGCTTAAACCAGGCGAACACCGGGGAGCTGTTTTTT. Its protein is CASSLNQANTGELFF.

Here the CDR3 DNA reads TGTGCCAGCAGCCCCCACCAGTTCCATGAGCAGTTCTTC. This sequence encodes CASSPHQFHEQFF. The chain combines TRBV6-6 with TRBJ2-1; D is ambiguous. Between the trimmed V and J ends, which lost 6 bases and 8 bases, there was a span of 14 bases. Looked up from germline, CDR1 is MNHNY and CDR2 is SVGAGI (reference sequence). The CDR3 is 13 residues long.

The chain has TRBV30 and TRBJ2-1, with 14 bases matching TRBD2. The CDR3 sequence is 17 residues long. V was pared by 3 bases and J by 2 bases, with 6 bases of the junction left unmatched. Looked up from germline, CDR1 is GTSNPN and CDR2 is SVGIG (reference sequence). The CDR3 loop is CAWSGLTSGRAYNEQFF. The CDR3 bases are TGTGCCTGGAGCGGTTTGACTAGCGGGAGGGCCTACAATGAGCAGTTCTTC.

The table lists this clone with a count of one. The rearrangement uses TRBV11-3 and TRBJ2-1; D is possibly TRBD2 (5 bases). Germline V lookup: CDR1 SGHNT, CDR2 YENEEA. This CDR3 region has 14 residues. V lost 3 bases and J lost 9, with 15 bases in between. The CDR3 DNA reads TGTGCCAGCAGCTTGGGGAGATCGGCGGGTGAGCAGTTCTTC. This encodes CASSLGRSAGEQFF.

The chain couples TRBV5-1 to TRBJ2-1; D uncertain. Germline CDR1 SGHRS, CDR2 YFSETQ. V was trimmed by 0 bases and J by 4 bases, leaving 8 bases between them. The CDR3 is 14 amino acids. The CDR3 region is CASSLESRYNEQFF. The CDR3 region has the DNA TGCGCCAGCAGCTTGGAGAGTAGATACAATGAGCAGTTCTTC.

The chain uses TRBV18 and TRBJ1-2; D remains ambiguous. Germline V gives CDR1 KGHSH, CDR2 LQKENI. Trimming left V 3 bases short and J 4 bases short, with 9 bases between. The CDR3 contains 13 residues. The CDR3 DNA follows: TGTGCCAGCTCACCCGGCCCTAGCTATGGCTACACCTTC. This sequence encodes CASSPGPSYGYTF.

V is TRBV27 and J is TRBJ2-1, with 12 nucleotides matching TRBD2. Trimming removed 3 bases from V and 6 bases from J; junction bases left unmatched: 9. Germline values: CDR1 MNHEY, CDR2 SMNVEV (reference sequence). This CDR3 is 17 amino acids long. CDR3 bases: TGTGCCAGCAGTTTGGGTCTAGCGGGAGGGTGGGGCAATGAGCAGTTCTTC. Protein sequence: CASSLGLAGGWGNEQFF.

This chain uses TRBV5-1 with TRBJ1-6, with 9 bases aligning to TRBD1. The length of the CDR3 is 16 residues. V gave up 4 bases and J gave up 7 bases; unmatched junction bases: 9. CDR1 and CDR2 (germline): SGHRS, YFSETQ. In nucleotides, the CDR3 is TGCGCCAGCAGCGTTGACAGGGGGGCTGGAAATTCACCCCTCCACTTT. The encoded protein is CASSVDRGAGNSPLHF.

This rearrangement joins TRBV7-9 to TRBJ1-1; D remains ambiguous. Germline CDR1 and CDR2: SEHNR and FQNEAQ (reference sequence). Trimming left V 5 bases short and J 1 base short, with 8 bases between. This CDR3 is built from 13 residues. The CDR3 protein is CASSPFRNTEAFF. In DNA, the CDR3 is TGTGCCAGCAGCCCCTTCAGGAACACTGAAGCTTTCTTT.

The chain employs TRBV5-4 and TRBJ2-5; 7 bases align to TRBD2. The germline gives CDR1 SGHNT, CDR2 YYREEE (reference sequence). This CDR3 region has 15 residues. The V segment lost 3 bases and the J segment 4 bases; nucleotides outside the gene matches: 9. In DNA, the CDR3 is TGTGCCAGCAGCTATGGGGCGGGAGCAGCAGAGACCCAGTACTTC. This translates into CASSYGAGAAETQYF.

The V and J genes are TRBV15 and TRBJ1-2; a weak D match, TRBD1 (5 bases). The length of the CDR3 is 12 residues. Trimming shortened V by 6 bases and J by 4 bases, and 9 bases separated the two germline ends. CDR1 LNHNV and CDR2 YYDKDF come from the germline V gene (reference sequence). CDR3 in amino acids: CATSWGLYGYTF. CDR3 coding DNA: TGTGCCACCAGTTGGGGCCTCTATGGCTACACCTTC.